These 9 T cell receptor beta chains originate from one sample sequenced in a study of T cell repertoires in cytomegalovirus infection. TCRdb re-called the reads through MiXCR, storing one row per CDR3 protein. Of approximately 990,000 distinct CDR3 sequences in the sample, approximately 30% were seen once. Their target antigens are unknown. The source material was cultured CD8+ T cells from PBMCs, sampled from culture after CMV antigen stimulation. The source of these receptors is a human donor in good health (CMV status not recorded). Some clones in this sample may be carry-over from other donors' samples.

This clonotype was observed a handful of times. Germline is not matched at one junction end, which may reflect a read error. The chain couples TRBV27 to TRBJ2-7; D is undetermined. This CDR3 is 12 amino acids long. Per germline, CDR1 MNHEY and CDR2 SMNVEV (reference sequence). CDR3 sequence: CASSNGRQDLDF. CDR3 coding DNA: TGTGCCAGCAGTAATGGGCGACAAGACTTGGACTTC.

This clonotype has ten or more counts. The chain uses TRBV28 and TRBJ1-1; 11 bases map to TRBD1. Trimming at V came to 5 bases and at J to 3 bases, leaving 5 bases not matched to a gene. CDR3 length equals 15 residues. Germline V CDR1 and CDR2: MDHEN, SYDVKM. The CDR3 here is CASSNGTGGDTEAFF. For the CDR3, the DNA is TGTGCCAGCAGTAACGGGACAGGGGGAGACACTGAAGCTTTCTTT.

In its sample, this clonotype was seen many times. The J gene is TRBJ2-7, the V gene TRBV7-2, with D unclear. The V end was cut by 2 bases, the J end by 7 bases, with 12 bases between. This CDR3 comprises 13 residues. Germline CDR1 reads SGHTA; CDR2 reads FQGNSA. CDR3: CASSLNSVREQYF. The CDR3 region has the DNA TGTGCCAGCAGCTTAAACAGCGTAAGGGAGCAGTACTTC. Complete variable domain (other parts from reference TRBV7-2 and TRBJ2-7): GAGVSQSPSNKVTEKGKDVELRCDPISGHTALYWYRQSLGQGLEFLIYFQGNSAPDKSGLPSDRFSAERTGGSVSTLTIQRTQQEDSAVYLCASSLNSVREQYFGPGTRLTVT.

This clonotype has ten or more counts. The V call is TRBV20-1, the J call TRBJ2-7; D ambiguous. CDR3 length equals 12 residues. The germline V gene has CDR1 DFQATT and CDR2 SNEGSKA (reference sequence). The V end was cut by 7 bases, the J end by 3 bases, with 13 bases between. CDR3 sequence reads: CSVSPFSYEQYF. DNA for the CDR3: TGCAGTGTTTCTCCCTTTAGCTACGAGCAGTACTTC.

The V call is TRBV20-1, the J call TRBJ1-5; the D is unclear. Germline-derived CDR1 and CDR2 are DFQATT and SNEGSKA (reference sequence). Trimming cost V 5 bases and J 5 bases, with 16 bases left between them. The CDR3 spans 14 residues. The chain's CDR3 is CSAPGPSPHQPQHF. The CDR3 nucleotides read TGCAGTGCTCCAGGCCCCAGCCCCCATCAGCCCCAGCATTTT.

The gene calls are TRBV28 and TRBJ2-7; 9 bases are shared with TRBD2. The V segment lost 6 bases and the J segment 3 bases; nucleotides outside the gene matches: 6. CDR1 is MDHEN and CDR2 is SYDVKM in the germline V gene. The CDR3 consists of 14 residues. The CDR3 sequence is CASSGAGGRYEQYV. The CDR3 DNA sequence: TGTGCCAGCAGCGGAGCGGGGGGCCGCTACGAGCAGTACGTC.

V usage is TRBV6-2 or TRBV6-3 and J usage is TRBJ2-1; TRBD1 matches 7 bases. The CDR3 sequence is 18 residues long. J was trimmed by 7 bases and V by 7 bases; bases with no gene match: 22. The V gene's germline CDR1 is MNHEY and CDR2 SVGEGT. The DNA for the CDR3 is TGTGCCAGCACCCTAGACAGGGTAGCCCTTCTACTCGTGAATGAGCAGTTCTTC. Its protein product is CASTLDRVALLLVNEQFF.

This clonotype was recorded at least ten times. The CDR3 protein is CASRGPTDTQYF. CDR3 sequence (DNA): TGTGCCAGCAGGGGGCCCACAGATACGCAGTATTTT. The genes are TRBV12-3 or TRBV12-4 and TRBJ2-3, with D possibly TRBD1 on 5 matching bases. The length of the CDR3 is 12 residues. Between the trimmed V and J ends, which lost 6 bases and 2 bases, there was a span of 6 bases.

CDR3 sequence (DNA): TGTGCCAGCAGCCAAGATTGGGACGGTCGCGCGCCCAGCGGGGGCCCTACCAAATACGAGCAGTACTTC. Its protein is CASSQDWDGRAPSGGPTKYEQYF. This chain connects TRBV3-1 to TRBJ2-7; 8 bases align to TRBD2. CDR1 is LGHDT and CDR2 is YNNKEL in the germline V gene (reference sequence). V shed 0 bases and J 4 bases; nucleotides not matched to a gene: 29. CDR3 size: 23 residues.